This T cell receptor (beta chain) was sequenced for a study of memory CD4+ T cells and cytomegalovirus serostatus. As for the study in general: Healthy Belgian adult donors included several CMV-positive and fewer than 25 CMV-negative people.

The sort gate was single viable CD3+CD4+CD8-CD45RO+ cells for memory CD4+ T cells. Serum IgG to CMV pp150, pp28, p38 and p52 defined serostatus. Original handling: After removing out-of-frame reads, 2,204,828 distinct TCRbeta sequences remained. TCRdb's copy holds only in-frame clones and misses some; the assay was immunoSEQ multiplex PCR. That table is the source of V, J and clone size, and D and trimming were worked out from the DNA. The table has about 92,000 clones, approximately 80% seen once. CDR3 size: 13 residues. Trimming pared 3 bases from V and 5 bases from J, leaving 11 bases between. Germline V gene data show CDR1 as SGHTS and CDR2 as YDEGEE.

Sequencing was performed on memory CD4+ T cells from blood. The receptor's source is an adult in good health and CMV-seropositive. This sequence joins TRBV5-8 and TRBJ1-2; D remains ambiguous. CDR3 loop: CASSYKTVYGYTF. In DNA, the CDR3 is TGTGCCAGCAGCTACAAGACGGTATATGGCTACACCTTC.